Described below is a single T cell receptor beta chain sequence and its context. Its target is not known. This sample stems from a study of cytomegalovirus exposure and HLA in healthy donors. The study, taken as a whole, reports: Researchers reportedly found TCR beta sequences accurately predicted most subjects' HLA-A and HLA-B alleles. Confirmation in vitro established that a few CMV-associated chains were specific for CMV antigens.

60 Vbeta and 13 Jbeta primers were used in PCR. TCRdb keeps only in-frame clones here, not all; method: immunoSEQ multiplex PCR. The table shows approximately 160,000 clones, with about 81% occurring only once. The CDR3 loop spans 14 amino acids. The ends were cut back, 4 bases at V and 4 bases at J, with 13 bases in the middle. The V gene's germline CDR1 is MNHEY and CDR2 SMNVEV (reference sequence). The clonotype was recovered from a girl aged 2 to 9 in good health and CMV-seropositive. The chain employs TRBV27 and TRBJ1-1; D unresolved. Sequencing was done on a sample of PBMCs. The CDR3 bases are TGTGCCAGCAGTTCTCCTTTTGGCGGCACTGAAGCTTTCTTT. The encoded protein is CASSSPFGGTEAFF.